This entry lists 28 T cell receptor beta chains sequenced from one sample in a study of OX40 agonist ivuxolimab in advanced cancers. Library prep was done by the immunoSEQ multiplex PCR assay. TCRdb obtained this table from immuneACCESS and retained in-frame rearrangements with V and J assigned. These tables miss some clones; where compared with another copy, unresolved V genes account for less than half of the shortfall, and the remainder is unexplained. For this sample there are approximately 84,000 clones; over 65% appear just once. Around 2.7% of the sample belongs to the ten largest clones. Source: CD4+ or CD8+ T cells sorted from blood, taken in a trial of the OX40 agonist ivuxolimab. The receptors were gathered from an adult with an advanced solid tumor such as melanoma, head and neck, liver or kidney cancer.

V and J are TRBV11-2 and TRBJ2-7; TRBD1 agrees at 8 bases. Germline-derived CDR1 and CDR2 are SGHAT and FQNNGV. The CDR3 loop spans 14 amino acids. Germline trimming cut 5 bases from V and 9 bases from J; bases unmatched to any gene: 12. The CDR3 nucleotides read TGTGCCAGCAGCCCCGGACAGGGCGAGCTAAGGCAGTACGTC. This gives the protein CASSPGQGELRQYV.

The CDR3 here is CASRSAGETDTQYF. The CDR3 DNA sequence: TGTGCCAGCAGAAGCGCGGGGGAGACAGATACGCAGTATTTT. The J gene is TRBJ2-3, the V gene TRBV6-5; TRBD2 matches at 7 bases. Germline loops: CDR1 MNHEY, CDR2 SVGAGI. The CDR3 has 14 amino acids. The V and J ends lost 6 bases and 3 bases, in that order; junction bases with no gene match: 6.

This clone was observed a few times. CDR3 DNA sequence: TGTGCCAGCAGCAAAGAGGGGGGCATCAGTTCACCCCTCCACTTT. This sequence encodes CASSKEGGISSPLHF. V is TRBV21-1 and J is TRBJ1-6. TRBV21-1 is labeled a pseudogene. The CDR3 totals 15 residues.

This chain connects TRBV5-1 to TRBJ2-1; a possible D gene is TRBD1 (5 bases). CDR1 and CDR2 (germline): SGHRS, YFSETQ. The CDR3 has 15 residues. Trimming took 0 bases from V and 3 from J, leaving 10 bases between them. The CDR3 is CASSLGRVDYNEQFF. As DNA, the CDR3 is TGCGCCAGCAGCTTGGGCAGGGTCGACTACAATGAGCAGTTCTTC.

The sample holds one count of this clone. The V call is TRBV19, the J call TRBJ2-2; maybe TRBD2 (7 bases). Per the germline V gene, CDR1 is LNHDA and CDR2 is SQIVND (reference sequence). This CDR3 is built from 14 residues. V was cut by 5 bases and J by 6 bases, with 13 bases left in between. The CDR3 is CASSSTGGAGELFF. CDR3 DNA: TGTGCCAGTAGTTCAACGGGGGGCGCCGGGGAGCTGTTTTTT.

This clone was detected only once. V usage is TRBV7-2 and J usage is TRBJ2-1; D possibly corresponds to TRBD2 (6 bases). CDR1 and CDR2 from the germline V gene are SGHTA and FQGNSA. This CDR3 is 16 amino acids long. V was clipped by 5 bases and J by 4 bases, with 18 bases between them. CDR3 sequence (DNA): TGTGCCAGCAGCCAGCCCCGGGGGACGAGATACAATGAGCAGTTCTTC. Translated: CASSQPRGTRYNEQFF. Drawing the rest from reference TRBV7-2 and TRBJ2-1, the complete variable domain is GAGVSQSPSNKVTEKGKDVELRCDPISGHTALYWYRQSLGQGLEFLIYFQGNSAPDKSGLPSDRFSAERTGGSVSTLTIQRTQQEDSAVYLCASSQPRGTRYNEQFFGPGTRLTVL.

J is TRBJ2-2 and V is TRBV5-1; D is tentatively TRBD1 or TRBD2 (6 bases each). With 5 bases removed from V and 4 bases from J, the gap between germline ends came to 18 bases. Germline CDR1 and CDR2: SGHRS and YFSETQ. This CDR3 spans 16 amino acids. The DNA of the CDR3 is TGCGCCAGCAGTGTCCCCGGGGGCCCGCCCACCGGGGAGCTGTTTTTT. Translation gives CASSVPGGPPTGELFF.

The V call is TRBV11-2, the J call TRBJ2-6, with 8 bases identical to TRBD1. The germline CDR1 and CDR2 sequences are SGHAT and FQNNGV. The CDR3 length is 18 residues. The V gene end was trimmed by 1 base and the J gene end by 2 bases; junction bases not matched to a gene: 7. CDR3 sequence (DNA): TGTGCCAGCAGCTTAGGTGGCAGGGGGCGCACTGGGGCCAACGTCCTGACTTTC. This sequence encodes CASSLGGRGRTGANVLTF.

The V and J genes are TRBV7-9 and TRBJ2-3; D is unresolved. The V gene's germline CDR1 is SEHNR and CDR2 FQNEAQ (reference sequence). Trimming left V 1 base short and J 5 bases short, with 13 bases between. This CDR3 is built from 15 residues. This CDR3 reads CASSLGTKKGDTQYF. For the CDR3, the DNA is TGTGCCAGCAGCTTAGGAACTAAAAAGGGAGATACGCAGTATTTT.

This clone was seen a few times. Here the CDR3 reads CASSARAYGYTF. Here the CDR3 DNA reads TGTGCCAGCAGTGCCCGCGCCTATGGCTACACCTTC. This chain uses TRBV6-1 with TRBJ1-2; D not certain. In germline, CDR1 is MNHNS, CDR2 SASEGT. V lost 4 bases to trimming and J lost 4 bases, with 7 bases between them. The CDR3 has 12 residues.

With regard to this clone: The germline gene is not matched at one end of the junction; a read error may be the cause. This chain uses TRBV20-1 with TRBJ2-7; no definite D call. The CDR3 is 11 amino acids. Germline CDR1 and CDR2: DFQATT and SNEGSKA (reference sequence). CDR3 protein: CSAQHQYEQHF. The CDR3 DNA follows: TGCAGTGCCCAACACCAATACGAGCAGCACTTC.

This rearrangement joins TRBV7-2 to TRBJ1-5; possibly TRBD1 for D (5 bases). The CDR3 consists of 15 residues. Germline lookup yields CDR1 SGHTA and CDR2 FQGNSA. Trimming stripped 5 bases from V and 10 bases from J, with 21 bases between. CDR3 DNA sequence: TGTGCCAGCAGCCCCCGCATAAACTGGGGGGACCCCCAGCATTTT. It translates to CASSPRINWGDPQHF.

This clone was counted a single time. The genes are TRBV11-2 and TRBJ1-3, with D hard to call. Germline CDR1 SGHAT, CDR2 FQNNGV. Trimming took 2 bases from V and 1 from J, leaving 6 bases between them. The CDR3 spans 14 residues. The CDR3 spells CASSLKVSGNTIYF. CDR3 DNA sequence: TGTGCCAGCAGCTTAAAGGTTTCTGGAAACACCATATATTTT.

The genes are TRBV28 and TRBJ1-4, with D possibly TRBD1 on 6 matching bases. CDR3 length: 14 amino acids. Trimming left V 4 bases short and J 5 bases short, with 11 bases between. In germline, CDR1 is MDHEN, CDR2 SYDVKM. This CDR3 is CASSSQQGNEKLFF. The DNA of the CDR3 is TGTGCCAGCAGTTCGCAGCAGGGGAATGAAAAACTGTTTTTT. Combining the CDR3 with reference TRBV28 and TRBJ1-4 gives the whole variable domain DVKVTQSSRYLVKRTGEKVFLECVQDMDHENMFWYRQDPGLGLRLIYFSYDVKMKEKGDIPEGYSVSREKKERFSLILESASTNQTSMYLCASSSQQGNEKLFFGSGTQLSVL.

The chain combines TRBV7-2 with TRBJ1-5; D gene unclear. Between the trimmed V and J ends, which lost 5 bases and 7 bases, there was a span of 15 bases. Germline V lookup: CDR1 SGHTA, CDR2 FQGNSA. The CDR3 extends over 14 amino acids. The CDR3 loop is CASSGPGSGQPQHF. CDR3 nucleotide sequence: TGTGCCAGCAGCGGACCGGGTTCGGGGCAGCCCCAGCATTTT.

The chain combines TRBV6-1 with TRBJ1-2; TRBD1 matches 8 bases. There are 15 residues in the CDR3. The junction had 9 bases not matched to a gene; V was cut back by 7 bases and J by 2 bases. The germline V gene encodes CDR1 MNHNS and CDR2 SASEGT. CDR3 protein: CASTLDRDRNYGYTF. CDR3 coding DNA: TGTGCCAGCACCCTGGACAGGGATCGAAACTATGGCTACACCTTC.

The chain joins TRBV6-1 to TRBJ1-5; D possibly corresponds to TRBD1 (6 bases). V lost 1 base, J lost 4 bases, and 8 bases lay in between. Germline CDR1 MNHNS, CDR2 SASEGT. The CDR3 has 14 residues. CDR3 sequence (DNA): TGTGCCAGCAGTGAAGTCACAGGGAATCAGCCCCAGCATTTT. Translation gives CASSEVTGNQPQHF.

The chain recombines TRBV18 with TRBJ1-3; 8 positions agree with TRBD1. The CDR3 sequence is 13 residues long. Germline assignment: CDR1 KGHSH and CDR2 LQKENI. Losses at the gene ends were 8 bases for V and 2 bases for J; bases not matched to a gene: 2. CDR3 region: CASLQGAGNTIYF. In DNA form, the CDR3 reads TGTGCCAGCCTACAGGGGGCTGGAAACACCATATATTTT.

The chain joins TRBV19 to TRBJ1-1; D is ambiguous. The CDR3 contains 13 residues. V was trimmed by 5 bases and J by 1 base, leaving 8 bases between them. Germline CDR1 is LNHDA and CDR2 is SQIVND (reference sequence). CDR3 region: CASSRLGNTEAFF. CDR3 nucleotides: TGTGCCAGTAGTCGTTTGGGGAACACTGAAGCTTTCTTT. The full variable domain, rest sourced from reference TRBV19 and TRBJ1-1, is DGGITQSPKYLFRKEGQNVTLSCEQNLNHDAMYWYRQDPGQGLRLIYYSQIVNDFQKGDIAEGYSVSREKKESFPLTVTSAQKNPTAFYLCASSRLGNTEAFFGQGTRLTVV.

This chain links TRBV15 with TRBJ1-2, with TRBD1 as a possible D gene (5 bases). Germline CDR1 reads LNHNV; CDR2 reads YYDKDF (reference sequence). This CDR3 has 14 residues. V was shortened by 5 bases and J by 2 bases, with 12 bases between the two germline ends. CDR3 DNA sequence: TGTGCCACCAGCCAGGGACGGGGGAACTATGGCTACACCTTC. This encodes CATSQGRGNYGYTF.

The chain couples TRBV7-2 to TRBJ2-4; D is perhaps TRBD2 (6 bases). CDR3 length equals 16 residues. Germline CDR1 reads SGHTA; CDR2 reads FQGNSA. V gave up 5 bases and J gave up 9 bases, with 23 bases separating them. CDR3: CASSVYGGTAEVIQYF. CDR3 in DNA: TGTGCCAGCAGCGTCTACGGGGGTACTGCCGAAGTCATTCAGTACTTC.

The V and J genes are TRBV4-1 and TRBJ2-6, with 7 bases lining up with TRBD1. Trimming removed 4 bases from V and 1 base from J; junction bases left unmatched: 4. The CDR3 has 16 amino acids. Germline-derived CDR1 and CDR2 are MGHRA and YSYEKL. The CDR3 bases are TGCGCCAGCAGCCGGACAGGTATTTCTGGGGCCAACGTCCTGACTTTC. It translates to CASSRTGISGANVLTF.

The rearrangement links TRBV7-3 to TRBJ2-3; D uncertain. Trimming took off 11 bases at V and 6 bases at J, with 3 bases between the two ends. This CDR3 is 8 amino acids long. Germline assignment: CDR1 SGHTA and CDR2 FQGTGA. As DNA, the CDR3 is TGTGCCCGCGATACGCAGTATTTT. It translates to CARDTQYF.

The chain employs TRBV7-6 and TRBJ2-6; tentatively, D is TRBD1 (6 bases). The V end was cut by 5 bases, the J end by 4 bases, with 12 bases between. The CDR3 is 15 residues long. Germline CDR1 is SGHVS and CDR2 is FNYEAQ. This chain's CDR3 is CASSLRGTGANVLTF. The DNA of the CDR3 is TGTGCCAGCAGCCTTAGGGGGACGGGGGCCAACGTCCTGACTTTC. Complete variable domain (other parts from reference TRBV7-6 and TRBJ2-6): GAGVSQSPRYKVTKRGQDVALRCDPISGHVSLYWYRQALGQGPEFLTYFNYEAQQDKSGLPNDRFSAERPEGSISTLTIQRTEQRDSAMYRCASSLRGTGANVLTFGAGSRLTVL.

The chain joins TRBV28 to TRBJ2-1; D is possibly TRBD1 (5 bases). V was pared by 6 bases and J by 6 bases, with 12 bases between. Germline CDR1 MDHEN, CDR2 SYDVKM. CDR3 length: 13 amino acids. The CDR3 here is CASRKQDTNEQFF. The CDR3 nucleotides are TGTGCCAGCAGAAAACAGGATACCAATGAGCAGTTCTTC.

DNA for the CDR3: TGTGCCACCAGCAGAGAGGGGACAGCAACTAATGAAAAACTGTTTTTT. Protein product: CATSREGTATNEKLFF. The chain has TRBV15 and TRBJ1-4; 7 nucleotides line up with TRBD1. V was clipped by 0 bases and J by 0 bases; unmatched bases: 1. The CDR3 length is 16 residues. Per germline, CDR1 LNHNV and CDR2 YYDKDF (reference sequence).

The V gene is TRBV5-4, the J gene TRBJ2-7, with 7 bases matching TRBD1. The germline V gene encodes CDR1 SGHNT and CDR2 YYREEE (reference sequence). V shed 4 bases and J 0 bases; nucleotides not matched to a gene: 7. The CDR3 loop spans 15 amino acids. CDR3 bases: TGTGCCAGCAGCCCGCCGGGACAGATCTCCTACGAGCAGTACGTC. Amino acids: CASSPPGQISYEQYV.

The rearrangement uses TRBV19 and TRBJ2-7; D perhaps matches TRBD1 (7 bases). The germline gives CDR1 LNHDA, CDR2 SQIVND (reference sequence). Trimming removed 5 bases at V and 0 bases at J, with 17 bases between. The CDR3 sequence is 16 residues long. The CDR3 protein is CASSRQGGLSSYEQYF. CDR3 sequence (DNA): TGTGCCAGTAGTCGCCAGGGGGGCCTAAGCTCCTACGAGCAGTACTTC.